A single count supports the clone carrying this TCR beta chain. This entry comes from a study of shared clonotypes between healthy human individuals. Germline values: CDR1 SGHDT, CDR2 YYEEEE. Deletions cut 3 bases from V and 3 bases from J, with 16 bases between. The CDR3 extends over 16 amino acids. The method was immunoSEQ multiplex PCR; TCRdb's version includes in-frame clones alone and lacks a portion of them. Of 950,000 to 1,100,000 clones in the sample, 75% were seen once. Sequencing used memory CD4+ T cells sorted from blood. Subset noted: CD45RA-negative fraction. The receptor comes from a man aged 18 to 35 in good health. The rearrangement links TRBV5-6 to TRBJ1-5, with D unresolved. The CDR3 spells CASSSGPPSLNQPQHF. As DNA, the CDR3 is TGTGCCAGCAGCTCTGGTCCACCCTCGCTCAATCAGCCCCAGCATTTT.